These 23 T cell receptor beta chains originate from one sample sequenced in a study of blood T cell repertoires in COVID-19. Generated by immunoSEQ multiplex PCR, the TCRdb table keeps only in-frame clones and is missing some. The table includes some 150,000 clones, about four fifths detected once. Sequencing used peripheral blood. These receptors all stem from a human donor with acute or convalescent COVID-19. The donor label of this sample is uncertain.

A single count supports this clone. The chain recombines TRBV9 with TRBJ1-3; TRBD1 agrees at 8 bases. The CDR3 contains 19 residues. The V gene's germline CDR1 is SGDLS and CDR2 YYNGEE. V dropped 0 bases and J dropped 2; count of bases not matched to a gene: 13. The CDR3: CASSVALGQGGSPGNTIYF. CDR3 bases: TGTGCCAGCAGCGTAGCCCTAGGACAGGGAGGCAGTCCTGGAAACACCATATATTTT.

This clone was seen more than once but under ten times. The chain employs TRBV29-1 and TRBJ1-2, with D unclear. Trimming took 3 bases from V and 4 from J, leaving 9 bases between them. The germline V gene has CDR1 SQVTM and CDR2 ANQGSEA. This CDR3 region has 12 residues. In DNA form, the CDR3 reads TGCAGCGTTGACAGGACTAGCTATGGCTACACCTTC. Translation: CSVDRTSYGYTF.

Points on this clone: The same CDR3 also results from other DNA sequences found in this sample. The chain uses TRBV18 and TRBJ2-3; tentatively, D is TRBD1 (6 bases). The CDR3 runs to 12 residues. The V end lost 2 bases, the J end lost 6 bases, and 6 bases lay between the germline ends. CDR1 and CDR2 (germline): KGHSH, LQKENI. This CDR3 reads CASSPGGDTQYF. The DNA for the CDR3 is TGTGCCAGCTCACCAGGGGGCGATACGCAGTATTTT.

This chain links TRBV30 with TRBJ2-5, with 10 bases fitting TRBD2. There are 17 residues in the CDR3. Unmatched junction bases numbered 15, after V lost 3 bases and J lost 5 bases. Germline V CDR1 and CDR2: GTSNPN, SVGIG (reference sequence). DNA for the CDR3: TGTGCCTGGAGCAACTTAGGACTAGCGGTATTGGGGGAGACCCAGTACTTC. Protein: CAWSNLGLAVLGETQYF.

The chain has TRBV27 and TRBJ2-7; 10 bases line up with TRBD1. Losses at the gene ends were 6 bases for V and 3 bases for J; bases not matched to a gene: 2. The CDR3 spans 13 residues. CDR1 and CDR2 (germline): MNHEY, SMNVEV (reference sequence). The CDR3 sequence: CASSWDRGYEQYF. The CDR3 DNA sequence: TGTGCCAGCAGCTGGGACAGGGGCTACGAGCAGTACTTC.

The rearrangement links TRBV27 to TRBJ2-7; no firm D call. V lost 6 bases, J lost 0 bases, and 15 bases lay in between. From germline, CDR1 is MNHEY and CDR2 SMNVEV (reference sequence). The CDR3 is made up of 15 amino acids. The CDR3 loop is CASRPSTASSYEQYF. The CDR3 nucleotides read TGTGCCAGCAGGCCTTCGACTGCTAGCTCCTACGAGCAGTACTTC.

The chain carries TRBV25-1 and TRBJ2-1; 9 bases fit TRBD2. Germline assignment: CDR1 MGHDK and CDR2 SYGVNS. Trimming at V came to 5 bases and at J to 4 bases, leaving 3 bases not matched to a gene. The CDR3 has 14 residues. The CDR3 DNA follows: TGTGCCAGCAGTAGGGCGGGGGGGTACAATGAGCAGTTCTTC. It is translated as CASSRAGGYNEQFF.

V and J are TRBV10-3 and TRBJ1-6; a possible D gene is TRBD1 (5 bases). This CDR3 spans 15 amino acids. CDR1 and CDR2 (germline): ENHRY, SYGVKD. Deletions cut 3 bases from V and 8 bases from J, with 14 bases between. CDR3 loop: CAISERGGRDSPLHF. Written as DNA, the CDR3 is TGTGCCATCAGTGAACGGGGGGGGAGGGATTCACCCCTCCACTTT.

The V and J genes are TRBV19 and TRBJ1-4, with D unclear. Germline CDR1 reads LNHDA; CDR2 reads SQIVND (reference sequence). The ends were cut back, 4 bases at V and 8 bases at J, with 11 bases in the middle. CDR3 length: 13 residues. The CDR3 coding sequence is TGTGCCAGTAGTACAGGACTTTCCGAAAAACTGTTTTTT. Protein product: CASSTGLSEKLFF.

The CDR3 loop reads CASSMARNTEAFF. DNA of the CDR3: TGTGCCAGCAGTATGGCCAGGAACACTGAAGCTTTCTTT. The chain is built from TRBV6-5 and TRBJ1-1; the D is unclear. The CDR3 sequence is 13 residues long. The V end was cut by 5 bases, the J end by 1 base, with 8 bases between. The germline CDR1 and CDR2 sequences are MNHEY and SVGAGI.

The CDR3 sequence: CASSLIVRRGRETQYF. In DNA, the CDR3 is TGTGCCAGCAGCTTAATAGTCAGGCGGGGCCGGGAGACCCAGTACTTC. J is TRBJ2-5 and V is TRBV7-3, with D possibly TRBD2 on 6 matching bases. Trimming shortened V by 1 base and J by 5 bases, and 17 bases separated the two germline ends. Germline CDR1 and CDR2: SGHTA and FQGTGA. There are 16 residues in the CDR3.

The chain couples TRBV10-1 to TRBJ1-4; D possibly corresponds to TRBD1 (6 bases). This CDR3 spans 17 amino acids. Germline V gives CDR1 WNHNN, CDR2 SYGVQD (reference sequence). Trimming took off 0 bases at V and 2 bases at J, with 13 bases between the two ends. CDR3 nucleotides: TGCGCCAGCAGTGAGTCGCAGGGGCGCGGGACTAATGAAAAACTGTTTTTT. Protein product: CASSESQGRGTNEKLFF.

The rearrangement links TRBV7-9 to TRBJ1-1, with D possibly matching TRBD1 (5 bases). Germline V lookup: CDR1 SEHNR, CDR2 FQNEAQ (reference sequence). The V and J ends lost 6 bases and 5 bases respectively, with 13 bases between them. The CDR3 consists of 13 residues. The CDR3 spells CASRTIQETEAFF. The CDR3 DNA reads as TGTGCCAGCAGAACGATACAGGAGACTGAAGCTTTCTTT.

The chain uses TRBV19 and TRBJ1-2; possibly TRBD1 for D (6 bases). Per germline, CDR1 LNHDA and CDR2 SQIVND (reference sequence). The CDR3 consists of 13 residues. V lost 5 bases to trimming and J lost 2 bases, with 9 bases between them. The CDR3 DNA reads as TGTGCCAGTAGTCCCGACAGGAACTATGGCTACACCTTC. This gives the protein CASSPDRNYGYTF.

Details on this clone: An end of the junction differs from the germline gene, which may be a read error. V is TRBV4-1 and J is TRBJ1-6; TRBD1 aligns across 7 bases. Germline CDR1 is MGHRA and CDR2 is YSYEKL. The CDR3 loop spans 15 amino acids. Written as DNA, the CDR3 is TGCGCCAGCACCCAACTGACAGGGTCGAATTCACCCCTCCACTTT. Amino acid sequence: CASTQLTGSNSPLHF.

This clone was seen just once. The chain combines TRBV27 with TRBJ2-3; TRBD2 matches at 8 bases. The CDR3 sequence is 13 residues long. The J segment lost 10 bases and the V segment lost 0 bases, leaving 3 bases of the junction unmatched. Germline CDR1 is MNHEY and CDR2 is SMNVEV (reference sequence). In DNA form, the CDR3 reads TGTGCCAGCAGTTTATCCCAAGCGGGAGCGCAGTATTTT. It specifies CASSLSQAGAQYF.

The rearrangement joins TRBV15 to TRBJ1-6; 7 positions match TRBD1. The J segment lost 6 bases and the V segment lost 0 bases, leaving 8 bases of the junction unmatched. CDR3 length: 17 residues. Germline V gene data show CDR1 as LNHNV and CDR2 as YYDKDF (reference sequence). The CDR3 is CATSRDTGQLFNSPLHF. Here the CDR3 DNA reads TGTGCCACCAGCAGAGATACGGGACAGCTTTTTAATTCACCCCTCCACTTT.

This clone has a single count. The chain has TRBV29-1 and TRBJ2-3; TRBD1 matches 10 bases. Looked up from germline, CDR1 is SQVTM and CDR2 is ANQGSEA. Trimming cost V 4 bases and J 3 bases; bases outside gene matches: 4. There are 14 residues in the CDR3. DNA of the CDR3: TGCAGCGTTGGTAGGACAGGGGGAACAGATACGCAGTATTTT. Residues: CSVGRTGGTDTQYF.

This chain links TRBV7-3 with TRBJ2-3; TRBD2 aligns across 7 bases. The length of the CDR3 is 13 residues. Germline CDR1 SGHTA, CDR2 FQGTGA. Unmatched junction bases numbered 10, after V lost 7 bases and J lost 9 bases. The CDR3 loop reads CASTSGGKGTQYF. CDR3 sequence (DNA): TGTGCCAGCACCTCGGGGGGTAAGGGAACGCAGTATTTT.

The rearrangement links TRBV30 to TRBJ2-7; 7 positions agree with TRBD2. The CDR3 covers 14 residues. The germline V gene encodes CDR1 GTSNPN and CDR2 SVGIG (reference sequence). The junction had 5 bases not matched to a gene; V was cut back by 3 bases and J by 0 bases. For the CDR3, the DNA is TGTGCCTGGAGCCCTAGCGGTTTCTCCTACGAGCAGTACTTC. Its translation is CAWSPSGFSYEQYF.

V gene TRBV28 combines with J gene TRBJ1-4; D is undetermined. The CDR3 is 14 residues long. The V and J ends lost 5 bases and 7 bases respectively, with 14 bases between them. Germline V gives CDR1 MDHEN, CDR2 SYDVKM. The CDR3 region has the DNA TGTGCCAGCAGTATCGGCGGGCTGGGTGAAAAACTGTTTTTT. Protein sequence: CASSIGGLGEKLFF. Full variable domain (missing parts from reference TRBV28 and TRBJ1-4): DVKVTQSSRYLVKRTGEKVFLECVQDMDHENMFWYRQDPGLGLRLIYFSYDVKMKEKGDIPEGYSVSREKKERFSLILESASTNQTSMYLCASSIGGLGEKLFFGSGTQLSVL.

CDR3 in DNA: TGTGCCAGTAGTATGGTCGGACAGGGGGGGAGGGAGACCCAGTACTTC. Its translation is CASSMVGQGGRETQYF. The chain joins TRBV19 to TRBJ2-5; TRBD1 matches 10 bases. With V trimmed by 3 bases and J by 5 bases, 9 bases remained unmatched. Germline V gene lookup returns CDR1 LNHDA and CDR2 SQIVND (reference sequence). The CDR3 runs to 16 residues.

The chain carries TRBV7-2 and TRBJ1-4; D gene uncertain. This CDR3 spans 15 amino acids. Germline lookup yields CDR1 SGHTA and CDR2 FQGNSA. V was cut by 4 bases and J by 0 bases, with 9 bases left in between. The CDR3 protein is CASSYSLATNEKLFF. The CDR3, as DNA: TGTGCCAGCAGCTACAGCCTTGCAACTAATGAAAAACTGTTTTTT.